The rows below give T cell receptor beta chains drawn from one sample of a study of siplizumab effects on memory and regulatory T cells. Generated by immunoSEQ multiplex PCR, the TCRdb table keeps only in-frame clones and is missing some. The top ten hold approximately 0.3% of the sample, which has about 48,000 clones, 87% seen once. The sample was naive CD8+ T cells sorted from blood. Source of these receptors: a human donor in good health. Each CDR3 is given with its conserved first and last residue. D genes are given only for firm matches. Rows give clone size only sometimes, using once, few, many, or a class for an expanded clone.

clone size: .; D gene: .; V gene: TRBV19; J gene: TRBJ2-7; CDR3 length: 13; CDR3 DNA: TGTGCCAGTAGTTCAACAGGGTTCAACGAGCAGTACTTC; CDR3 protein: CASSSTGFNEQYF
clone size: few; D gene: .; V gene: TRBV5-1; J gene: TRBJ1-1; CDR3 length: 15; CDR3 DNA: TGCGCCAGCAGCTTGGACGCGGGCATGAACACTGAAGCTTTCTTT; CDR3 protein: CASSLDAGMNTEAFF
clone size: few; D gene: TRBD1; V gene: TRBV7-9; J gene: TRBJ1-6; CDR3 length: 18; CDR3 DNA: TGTGCCAGCAGCTTAGCATTTAACAGGGGGTTTGTCGATTCACCCCTCCACTTT; CDR3 protein: CASSLAFNRGFVDSPLHF
clone size: .; D gene: .; V gene: TRBV12-5; J gene: TRBJ2-7; CDR3 length: 14; CDR3 DNA: TGTGCTAGTGGTTTTGGCGGTAGCTCCTACGAGCAGTACTTC; CDR3 protein: CASGFGGSSYEQYF
clone size: .; D gene: TRBD1; V gene: TRBV4-1; J gene: TRBJ1-1; CDR3 length: 14; CDR3 DNA: TGCGCCAGCAGCCAGACACAGGGGTTCACTGAAGCTTTCTTT; CDR3 protein: CASSQTQGFTEAFF
clone size: .; D gene: .; V gene: TRBV2; J gene: TRBJ2-3; CDR3 length: 16; CDR3 DNA: TGTGCCAGCAGAGACCGGGACATCGCTTTCACAGATACGCAGTATTTT; CDR3 protein: CASRDRDIAFTDTQYF
clone size: few; D gene: .; V gene: TRBV6-1; J gene: TRBJ1-1; CDR3 length: 14; CDR3 DNA: TGTGCCAGCAGTGTATGGACAACGAACACTGAAGCTTTCTTT; CDR3 protein: CASSVWTTNTEAFF
clone size: .; D gene: .; V gene: TRBV7-8; J gene: TRBJ2-7; CDR3 length: 12; CDR3 DNA: TGTGCCAGCAGCTTATACGGGTACGAGCAGTACTTC; CDR3 protein: CASSLYGYEQYF
clone size: .; D gene: .; V gene: TRBV4-1; J gene: TRBJ2-1; CDR3 length: 14; CDR3 DNA: TGCGCCAGCAGCCACCGGGATCTTTCAACTGAGCAGTTCTTC; CDR3 protein: CASSHRDLSTEQFF
clone size: .; D gene: TRBD1; V gene: TRBV5-1; J gene: TRBJ2-2; CDR3 length: 16; CDR3 DNA: TGCGCCAGCAGCGCAGCCGGGACAGGGTTCGCCGGGGAGCTGTTTTTT; CDR3 protein: CASSAAGTGFAGELFF
clone size: once; D gene: TRBD2; V gene: TRBV5-1; J gene: TRBJ2-1; CDR3 length: 16; CDR3 DNA: TGCGCCAGCAGCGGCAGCTCTAGCGGGGGGCCCAATGAGCAGTTCTTC; CDR3 protein: CASSGSSSGGPNEQFF
clone size: .; D gene: .; V gene: TRBV10-3; J gene: TRBJ1-2; CDR3 length: 12; CDR3 DNA: TGTGCCATCGGTGGCTCGACCTATGGCTACACCTTC; CDR3 protein: CAIGGSTYGYTF
clone size: .; D gene: .; V gene: TRBV19; J gene: TRBJ2-1; CDR3 length: 15; CDR3 DNA: TGTGCCAGTAGTATAGAAGACACTACCTACAATGAGCAGTTCTTC; CDR3 protein: CASSIEDTTYNEQFF
clone size: .; D gene: .; V gene: TRBV29-1; J gene: TRBJ1-2; CDR3 length: 16; CDR3 DNA: TGCAGCGTTGAGAAAGAAGGGGCGGGGGGCAGCTATGGCTACACCTTC; CDR3 protein: CSVEKEGAGGSYGYTF
clone size: once; D gene: TRBD2; V gene: TRBV5-4; J gene: TRBJ2-2; CDR3 length: 15; CDR3 DNA: TGTGCCAGCAGCTTGTGGGGGGGACCAACCGGGGAGCTGTTTTTT; CDR3 protein: CASSLWGGPTGELFF
clone size: few; D gene: TRBD1; V gene: TRBV5-6; J gene: TRBJ2-7; CDR3 length: 14; CDR3 DNA: TGTGCCAGCAGCTTGGGACAGGGGGCCTACGAGCAGTACTTC; CDR3 protein: CASSLGQGAYEQYF
clone size: .; D gene: TRBD1; V gene: TRBV9; J gene: TRBJ2-7; CDR3 length: 14; CDR3 DNA: TGTGCCAGCAGCGTAGGTGGACAGGCCTACGAGCAGTACTTC; CDR3 protein: CASSVGGQAYEQYF
clone size: .; D gene: TRBD2; V gene: TRBV7-6; J gene: TRBJ2-7; CDR3 length: 15; CDR3 DNA: TGTGCCAGCAGCTTTACCACTAGCGGGAGCTACGAGCAGTACTTC; CDR3 protein: CASSFTTSGSYEQYF
clone size: .; D gene: .; V gene: TRBV7-9; J gene: TRBJ1-5; CDR3 length: 15; CDR3 DNA: TGTGCCAGCAGCTTATCGGGGAATGGAAACCAGCCCCAGCATTTT; CDR3 protein: CASSLSGNGNQPQHF
clone size: .; D gene: TRBD2; V gene: TRBV10-3; J gene: TRBJ2-7; CDR3 length: 13; CDR3 DNA: TGTGCCACCTTAGCGGGAGGGCCGGGTGAGCAGTACTTC; CDR3 protein: CATLAGGPGEQYF
clone size: once; D gene: TRBD1; V gene: TRBV2; J gene: TRBJ2-7; CDR3 length: 13; CDR3 DNA: TGTGCCGGTTCCGGGACAGGGGGCTACGAGCAGTACTTC; CDR3 protein: CAGSGTGGYEQYF
clone size: few; D gene: .; V gene: TRBV2; J gene: TRBJ1-3; CDR3 length: 16; CDR3 DNA: TGTGCCAGCAGTGAAGCCACAGGGTTAGGAGGAAACACCATATATTTT; CDR3 protein: CASSEATGLGGNTIYF
clone size: .; D gene: TRBD2; V gene: TRBV10-2; J gene: TRBJ2-2; CDR3 length: 16; CDR3 DNA: TGCGCCAGCAGCGTGAATCCTAGCGGGAGGGGCGGGGAGCTGTTTTTT; CDR3 protein: CASSVNPSGRGGELFF
clone size: .; D gene: .; V gene: TRBV7-9; J gene: TRBJ2-1; CDR3 length: 15; CDR3 DNA: TGTGCCAGCAGCCAGGCTGAGGATTTGAGCAATGAGCAGTTCTTC; CDR3 protein: CASSQAEDLSNEQFF
clone size: .; D gene: .; V gene: TRBV5-1; J gene: TRBJ2-5; CDR3 length: 15; CDR3 DNA: TGCGCCAGCAGCTTGGTCCCCGGAGCCCAAGAGACCCAGTACTTC; CDR3 protein: CASSLVPGAQETQYF
clone size: .; D gene: .; V gene: TRBV7-7; J gene: TRBJ2-7; CDR3 length: 13; CDR3 DNA: TGTGCCAGCAGCTTAGGCGGAACCTACGAGCAGTACTTC; CDR3 protein: CASSLGGTYEQYF
clone size: once; D gene: .; V gene: TRBV4-1; J gene: TRBJ2-5; CDR3 length: 13; CDR3 DNA: TGCGCCAGCAGCCAAGAGAGACAAGAGACCCAGTACTTC; CDR3 protein: CASSQERQETQYF
clone size: .; D gene: TRBD2; V gene: TRBV2; J gene: TRBJ2-1; CDR3 length: 18; CDR3 DNA: TGTGCCATCACTCGGACTAGCGGGAGGGATAGCTCCTACAATGAGCAGTTCTTC; CDR3 protein: CAITRTSGRDSSYNEQFF
clone size: .; D gene: .; V gene: TRBV4-1; J gene: TRBJ1-1; CDR3 length: 14; CDR3 DNA: TGCGCCAGCAGCCAAGAAATCGCCCAGACTGAAGCTTTCTTT; CDR3 protein: CASSQEIAQTEAFF
clone size: .; D gene: .; V gene: TRBV6-6; J gene: TRBJ2-5; CDR3 length: 13; CDR3 DNA: TGTGCCAGCAGTCCCATATGGCAAGAGACCCAGTACTTC; CDR3 protein: CASSPIWQETQYF
clone size: .; D gene: TRBD1; V gene: TRBV13; J gene: TRBJ2-3; CDR3 length: 16; CDR3 DNA: TGTGCCAGCAGCCAAGGGACAGGGGGCGTCGCAGATACGCAGTATTTT; CDR3 protein: CASSQGTGGVADTQYF
clone size: .; D gene: .; V gene: TRBV2; J gene: TRBJ2-5; CDR3 length: 12; CDR3 DNA: TGTGCGAGCACGGGTTTTCAAGAGACCCAGTACTTC; CDR3 protein: CASTGFQETQYF
clone size: once; D gene: .; V gene: TRBV7-6; J gene: TRBJ2-1; CDR3 length: 15; CDR3 DNA: TGTGCCAGCAGCCCGCGTGACAGTTCCTACAATGAGCAGTTCTTC; CDR3 protein: CASSPRDSSYNEQFF
clone size: .; D gene: .; V gene: TRBV23-1; J gene: TRBJ2-1; CDR3 length: 15; CDR3 DNA: TGCGCCAGCAGTCAATCAATAACGGGCTACAATGAGCAGTTCTTC; CDR3 protein: CASSQSITGYNEQFF
clone size: few; D gene: .; V gene: TRBV2; J gene: TRBJ1-2; CDR3 length: 14; CDR3 DNA: TGTGCCAGCATTATTCTTGACAATAACTATGGCTACACCTTC; CDR3 protein: CASIILDNNYGYTF
clone size: .; D gene: .; V gene: TRBV4-1; J gene: TRBJ2-3; CDR3 length: 17; CDR3 DNA: TGCGCCAGCAGCCAAAAGTTCGTGAGGGCCCCCACAGATACGCAGTATTTT; CDR3 protein: CASSQKFVRAPTDTQYF
clone size: .; D gene: .; V gene: TRBV27; J gene: TRBJ2-7; CDR3 length: 13; CDR3 DNA: TGTGCCAGCAGTTTAGCAGGGAAATACGAGCAGTACTTC; CDR3 protein: CASSLAGKYEQYF